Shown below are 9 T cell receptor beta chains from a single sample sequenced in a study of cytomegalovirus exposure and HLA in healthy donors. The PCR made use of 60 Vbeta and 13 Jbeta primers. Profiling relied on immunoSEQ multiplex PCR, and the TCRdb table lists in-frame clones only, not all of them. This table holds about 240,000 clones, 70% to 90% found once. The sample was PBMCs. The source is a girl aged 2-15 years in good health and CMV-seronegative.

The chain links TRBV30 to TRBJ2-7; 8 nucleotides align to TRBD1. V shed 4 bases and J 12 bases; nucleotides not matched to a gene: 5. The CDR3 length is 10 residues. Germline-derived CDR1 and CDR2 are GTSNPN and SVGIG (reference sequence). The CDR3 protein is CAWKQGAWYF. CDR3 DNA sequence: TGTGCCTGGAAGCAGGGGGCCTGGTACTTC.

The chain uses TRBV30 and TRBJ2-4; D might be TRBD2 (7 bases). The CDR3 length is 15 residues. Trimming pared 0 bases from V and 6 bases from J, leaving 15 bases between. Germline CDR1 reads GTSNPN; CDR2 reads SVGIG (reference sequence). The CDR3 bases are TGTGCCTGGAGTGTAAGGGGGAGGGCTGGAAACATTCAGTACTTC. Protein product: CAWSVRGRAGNIQYF.

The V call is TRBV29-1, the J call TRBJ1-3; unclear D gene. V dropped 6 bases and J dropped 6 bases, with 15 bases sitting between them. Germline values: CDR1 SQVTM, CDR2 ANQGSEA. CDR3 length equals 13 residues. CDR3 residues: CSVATSQANTIYF. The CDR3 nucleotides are TGCAGCGTCGCAACAAGTCAGGCAAACACCATATATTTT. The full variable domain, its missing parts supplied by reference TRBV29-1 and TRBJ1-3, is SAVISQKPSRDICQRGTSLTIQCQVDSQVTMMFWYRQQPGQSLTLIATANQGSEATYESGFVIDKFPISRPNLTFSTLTVSNMSPEDSSIYLCSVATSQANTIYFGEGSWLTVV.

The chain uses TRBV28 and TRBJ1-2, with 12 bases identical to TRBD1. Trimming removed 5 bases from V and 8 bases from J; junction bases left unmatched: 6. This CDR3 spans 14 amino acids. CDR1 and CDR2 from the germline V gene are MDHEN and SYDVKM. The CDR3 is CASSLQGTGGGYTF. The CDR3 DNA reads TGTGCCAGCAGTCTCCAGGGGACAGGGGGCGGCTACACCTTC.

CDR3: CASSNNRGGQPQHF. CDR3 nucleotides: TGTGCCAGCAGTAACAACAGGGGAGGACAGCCCCAGCATTTT. The J gene is TRBJ1-5, the V gene TRBV6-1; 7 bases match TRBD1. The V gene's germline CDR1 is MNHNS and CDR2 SASEGT. V shed 5 bases and J 7 bases; nucleotides not matched to a gene: 8. CDR3 length equals 14 residues.

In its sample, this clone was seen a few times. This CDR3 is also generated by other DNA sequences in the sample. The CDR3 protein is CASSYSGTGSYEQYF. The CDR3 region has the DNA TGTGCCAGCAGCTACAGCGGGACAGGGTCCTACGAGCAGTACTTC. The chain carries TRBV6-6 and TRBJ2-7, with 9 nucleotides matching TRBD1. Germline values: CDR1 MNHNY, CDR2 SVGAGI (reference sequence). The junction had 7 bases not matched to a gene; V was cut back by 6 bases and J by 1 base. This CDR3 is 15 amino acids long.

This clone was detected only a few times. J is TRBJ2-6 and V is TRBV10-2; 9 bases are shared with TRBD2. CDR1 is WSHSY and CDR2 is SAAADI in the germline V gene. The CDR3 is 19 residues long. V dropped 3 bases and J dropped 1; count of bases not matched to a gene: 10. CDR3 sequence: CASSDSFSGSISGANVLTF. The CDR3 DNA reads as TGCGCCAGCAGTGATAGCTTTAGCGGGAGTATTTCTGGGGCCAACGTCCTGACTTTC.

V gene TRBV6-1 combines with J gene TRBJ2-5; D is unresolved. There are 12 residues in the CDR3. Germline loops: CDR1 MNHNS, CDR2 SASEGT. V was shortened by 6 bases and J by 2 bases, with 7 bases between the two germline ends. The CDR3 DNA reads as TGTGCCAGCAGCCGGGTTCAAGAGACCCAGTACTTC. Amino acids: CASSRVQETQYF.

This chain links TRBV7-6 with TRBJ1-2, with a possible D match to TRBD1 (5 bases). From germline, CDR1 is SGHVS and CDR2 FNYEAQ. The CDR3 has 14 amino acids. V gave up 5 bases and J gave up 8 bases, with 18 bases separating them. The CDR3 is CASSAGTFSRGYTF. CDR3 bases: TGTGCCAGCAGCGCCGGGACTTTTTCCAGGGGCTACACCTTC. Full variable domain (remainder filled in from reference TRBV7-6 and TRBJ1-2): GAGVSQSPRYKVTKRGQDVALRCDPISGHVSLYWYRQALGQGPEFLTYFNYEAQQDKSGLPNDRFSAERPEGSISTLTIQRTEQRDSAMYRCASSAGTFSRGYTFGSGTRLTVV.